The following is a TCR beta chain sequence with its context. CDR3 size: 12 residues. V was cut by 8 bases and J by 2 bases, with 9 bases left in between. CDR1 and CDR2 from the germline V gene are MDHEN and SYDVKM. The sample is drawn from a study of blood T cell repertoires in COVID-19. Study in general: Whether acute or convalescent, the COVID-19 samples came from the United States, Italy and Spain. From T cells, B-cell-depleted T cells, or PBMCs came the material, which was cDNA or gDNA.

In the original analysis: Cell counts per sample came from amplifying reference gene primers. Some clones are missing from TCRdb's copy, which holds only in-frame ones; the method was immunoSEQ multiplex PCR. The DNA was the basis for D and trimming; V, J and clone size are from that table. This sample yields some 150,000 clones, of which approximately 86% are seen a single time; approximately 8% belongs to the top ten. The sequence came from a woman aged 60-75 years with acute or convalescent COVID-19. The chain uses TRBV28 and TRBJ2-5; D possibly corresponds to TRBD2 (5 bases). The sample comprised peripheral blood. The CDR3 DNA is TGTGCCAGCCGGCGGGCTCAAGAGACCCAGTACTTC. Amino acids: CASRRAQETQYF.